What follows are 8 T cell receptor beta chains derived from one specimen sequenced in a study of vaccination effects on CD4 cells after COVID-19. These receptors have no known antigen. Libraries were prepared by immunoSEQ multiplex PCR; TCRdb keeps only in-frame clonotypes and omits some of them. The table shows tens of thousands of clones, with around three quarters occurring only once. Antigen-specific CD4+ T cells were expanded (with viral peptide pools) by the ViraFEST assay ahead of sequencing. Cells that had been cultured for 10 days were the source of isolated CD4+ T cells. Nobody among the vaccine recipients had prior SARS-CoV-2 infection (nucleocapsid antibodies were negative). The sequencing used CD4+ T cells from PBMCs cultured with HCoV-OC43 spike peptides, collected before COVID-19 vaccination. Described subset: HCoV-OC43 spike overlapping peptide pool stimulation. Receptor source: a human donor who received a COVID-19 vaccine.

The V and J genes are TRBV7-9 and TRBJ1-1; weak D call: TRBD1 (6 bases). CDR1 is SEHNR and CDR2 is FQNEAQ in the germline V gene (reference sequence). The CDR3 totals 13 residues. V lost 7 bases, J lost 1 base, and 10 bases lay in between. The CDR3 nucleotides read TGTGCCAGCACCAAACAGGGGAACACTGAAGCTTTCTTT. Amino acids: CASTKQGNTEAFF.

The gene calls are TRBV5-1 and TRBJ2-7; D perhaps matches TRBD2 (5 bases). The length of the CDR3 is 14 residues. The germline V gene has CDR1 SGHRS and CDR2 YFSETQ. Trimming left V 4 bases short and J 2 bases short, with 13 bases between. The CDR3 reads CASSPTIATYEQYV. The CDR3 DNA reads as TGCGCCAGCAGCCCGACCATAGCGACCTACGAGCAGTACGTC.

The V gene is TRBV9, the J gene TRBJ2-7; D ambiguous. The germline gives CDR1 SGDLS, CDR2 YYNGEE. This CDR3 region has 14 residues. V lost 4 bases and J lost 4, with 15 bases in between. For the CDR3, the DNA is TGTGCCAGCAGCCTCCGCCAAGCCAGTTACGAGCAGTACGTC. It specifies CASSLRQASYEQYV.

This chain connects TRBV3-1 (or the pseudogene TRBV3-2) to TRBJ2-5; 8 bases line up with TRBD2. In germline, CDR1 is LGHDT, CDR2 YNNKEL (reference sequence). The CDR3 is made up of 17 amino acids. V was pared by 4 bases and J by 5 bases, with 15 bases of the junction left unmatched. The CDR3 nucleotides are TGTGCCAGCAGCCTCCGGAGGGTAGCGGGGAGCCTTGAGACCCAGTACTTC. Translated: CASSLRRVAGSLETQYF.

The V call is TRBV5-6, the J call TRBJ1-3, with D possibly matching TRBD1 (5 bases). The CDR3 runs 16 residues. Germline lookup yields CDR1 SGHDT and CDR2 YYEEEE. Trimming took off 0 bases at V and 0 bases at J, with 10 bases between the two ends. CDR3 in amino acids: CASSLVDSSSGNTIYF. CDR3 DNA sequence: TGTGCCAGCAGCTTGGTCGACAGCAGCTCTGGAAACACCATATATTTT. The full variable domain, completed using reference TRBV5-6 and TRBJ1-3, is DAGVTQSPTHLIKTRGQQVTLRCSPKSGHDTVSWYQQALGQGPQFIFQYYEEEERQRGNFPDRFSGHQFPNYSSELNVNALLLGDSALYLCASSLVDSSSGNTIYFGEGSWLTVV.

V gene TRBV18 combines with J gene TRBJ2-3, with 8 nucleotides matching TRBD2. Germline-derived CDR1 and CDR2 are KGHSH and LQKENI. Trimming at V came to 2 bases and at J to 0 bases, leaving 10 bases not matched to a gene. This CDR3 contains 18 residues. The CDR3 DNA reads as TGTGCCAGCTCACCATTCCTAAGTCCGGGGGGGAGCACAGATACGCAGTATTTT. Residues: CASSPFLSPGGSTDTQYF. Based on the CDR3 plus reference TRBV18 and TRBJ2-3, the full variable domain is NAGVMQNPRHLVRRRGQEARLRCSPMKGHSHVYWYRQLPEEGLKFMVYLQKENIIDESGMPKERFSAEFPKEGPSILRIQQVVRGDSAAYFCASSPFLSPGGSTDTQYFGPGTRLTVL.

In this sample, this clone turned up a few times. This rearrangement joins TRBV30 to TRBJ2-2; 7 positions match TRBD1. The CDR3 loop spans 14 amino acids. With 4 bases clipped from V and 8 bases from J, the junction kept 10 bases outside the gene matches. Per germline, CDR1 GTSNPN and CDR2 SVGIG (reference sequence). The CDR3 DNA sequence: TGTGCCTGGAAGAGTGACAGGGCCGTTGGGGAGCTGTTTTTT. It codes for CAWKSDRAVGELFF.

The chain couples TRBV6-1 to TRBJ1-4; 12 nucleotides line up with TRBD1. Germline V gene lookup returns CDR1 MNHNS and CDR2 SASEGT. The J segment lost 8 bases and the V segment lost 4 bases, leaving 8 bases of the junction unmatched. The CDR3 contains 16 residues. CDR3 sequence: CASSATGQGAGEKLFF. Here the CDR3 DNA reads TGTGCCAGCAGTGCTACGGGACAGGGGGCTGGCGAAAAACTGTTTTTT.